This T cell receptor (beta chain) originates from a study of human T cells and chemical hapten exposure. Study background: Patients were mainly female, each with alopecia areata, totalis or universalis.

Individual cDNA molecules (in the library) carried attached unique molecular identifiers. Via MiXCR, TCRdb re-called the RACE reads, giving one row per CDR3 protein. The table shows 85,000 to 100,000 distinct CDR3 sequences, with less than 35% occurring only once. Specified time point: patch test 3, about 24 weeks after DPC sensitization. Treatment indicated: therapeutic diphenylcyclopropenone sensitization with weekly scalp DPC. Patch tests were applied only after blood draws. This clonotype appeared a few times. The V gene's germline CDR1 is DFQATT and CDR2 SNEGSKA (reference sequence). Deletions cut 5 bases from V and 8 bases from J, with 15 bases between. CDR3 size: 12 residues.

Material: whole blood, obtained in connection with sensitization to the hapten diphenylcyclopropenone (DPC). This sequence joins TRBV20-1 and TRBJ1-2; no definite D call. This clonotype originated in a man aged 40-49 years with alopecia areata. Some clones in this sample may be carry-over from other donors' samples. CDR3 sequence reads: CSASLDAGGYTF. The CDR3, as DNA: TGCAGTGCTTCCCTTGACGCGGGAGGCTACACCTTC.